Listed below are T cell receptor beta chains from one sample, sequenced in a study of molecular identifiers for immune sequencing clone quantification. TCRdb fed the PCR reads into MiXCR, producing one record per CDR3 protein. The sample yields around 470,000 distinct CDR3 sequences, 20% to 25% seen once. The sample taken for sequencing was naive CD8+ T cells from blood, with Jurkat cell RNA spiked in. These receptors were obtained from a human donor in good health. Some libraries in this study had Jurkat cell RNA spiked in. The CDR3 runs from the conserved cysteine through the conserved F or W. A D gene is named only where the DNA matches it firmly. Clone size is shown for a subset of rows, as once, few, many or a class of expanded clone.

J | D | V | size | CDR3 | DNA
TRBJ2-3 | . | TRBV11-2 | . | CASTPLPPESDTQYF | TGTGCCAGCACCCCCCTCCCGCCAGAATCAGATACGCAGTATTTT
TRBJ2-3 | . | TRBV9 | few | CASSGILSTDTQYF | TGTGCCAGCAGCGGTATCTTGAGCACAGATACGCAGTATTTT
TRBJ2-7 | . | TRBV29-1 | many | CSVYEPPYEQYF | TGCAGCGTTTATGAGCCCCCCTACGAGCAGTACTTC
TRBJ1-5 | . | TRBV2 | . | CASSGWDQPQHF | TGTGCCAGCAGTGGGTGGGATCAGCCCCAGCATTTT
TRBJ2-2 | . | TRBV24-1 | many | CATSDPKQGNTGELFF | TGTGCCACCAGTGACCCCAAGCAGGGAAACACCGGGGAGCTGTTTTTT
TRBJ2-3 | TRBD2 | TRBV9 | . | CASSVEGLAQTDTQYF | TGTGCCAGCAGCGTAGAGGGACTAGCGCAAACAGATACGCAGTATTTT
TRBJ2-2 | . | TRBV30 | few | CAWSVPSNTGELFF | TGTGCCTGGAGTGTACCCTCGAACACCGGGGAGCTGTTTTTT
TRBJ1-1 | TRBD1 | TRBV6-5 | many | CASSYQGQLMPEAFF | TGTGCCAGCAGTTACCAGGGACAGTTGATGCCTGAAGCTTTCTTT
TRBJ1-1 | . | TRBV5-6 | . | CASGVSQNTEAFF | TGTGCCAGCGGCGTGAGTCAGAACACTGAAGCTTTCTTT
TRBJ2-7 | TRBD1 | TRBV3-1 | . | CASSQAGQTYEQYF | TGTGCCAGCAGCCAAGCGGGACAGACCTACGAGCAGTACTTC
TRBJ2-2 | . | TRBV19 | . | CASSYREVEELFF | TGTGCCAGTAGTTACAGGGAGGTCGAGGAGCTGTTTTTT
TRBJ2-2 | . | TRBV29-1 | many | CSVDVQGDTGELFF | TGCAGCGTTGACGTACAGGGAGACACCGGGGAGCTGTTTTTT
TRBJ2-5 | . | TRBV7-9 | many | CASRGPETQYF | TGTGCCAGCCGGGGGCCCGAGACCCAGTACTTC
TRBJ2-5 | . | TRBV7-9 | . | CASSQAGLTGVEETQYF | TGTGCCAGCAGCCAAGCGGGGCTCACAGGGGTAGAAGAGACCCAGTACTTC
TRBJ2-1 | . | TRBV7-6 | few | CASSLSNPSSYNEQFF | TGTGCCAGCAGCTTATCCAACCCGAGCTCCTACAATGAGCAGTTCTTC
TRBJ1-5 | . | TRBV30 | . | CAWSLGDSYQPQHF | TGTGCCTGGAGCTTGGGGGACTCCTATCAGCCCCAGCATTTT
TRBJ2-7 | . | TRBV7-9 | . | CASSSKDSPVYEQYF | TGTGCCAGCAGCTCCAAAGACTCTCCGGTGTACGAGCAGTACTTC
TRBJ2-7 | . | TRBV6-5 | few | CASSYGTPEYSYEQYF | TGTGCCAGCAGTTACGGGACTCCAGAATATTCCTACGAGCAGTACTTC
TRBJ2-7 | . | TRBV4-1 | many | CASSQEGGLTEQYF | TGCGCCAGCAGCCAAGAGGGGGGACTGACCGAGCAGTACTTC
TRBJ2-3 | . | TRBV27 | . | CASSLMANPYADTQYF | TGTGCCAGCAGTTTAATGGCTAACCCCTACGCAGATACGCAGTATTTT
TRBJ2-1 | TRBD2 | TRBV29-1 | . | CSVEERGNYNEQFF | TGCAGCGTTGAAGAGCGGGGGAACTACAATGAGCAGTTCTTC
TRBJ2-7 | . | TRBV19 | . | CASSIGPPGEQYF | TGTGCCAGTAGTATAGGGCCGCCAGGGGAGCAGTACTTC
TRBJ1-3 | . | TRBV6-5 | many | CASSYGGSGNTIYF | TGTGCCAGCAGTTACGGGGGGTCTGGAAACACCATATATTTT
TRBJ1-1 | TRBD1 | TRBV7-9 | . | CASSPGGKGSNTEAFF | TGTGCCAGCAGCCCAGGGGGAAAAGGTTCGAACACTGAAGCTTTCTTT
TRBJ2-3 | TRBD2 | TRBV29-1 | many | CSVVGLGAADTQYF | TGCAGCGTTGTGGGACTAGGCGCCGCAGATACGCAGTATTTT
TRBJ2-3 | TRBD2 | TRBV19 | . | CASSSSGVYTDTQYF | TGTGCCAGTAGTTCTAGCGGGGTTTACACAGATACGCAGTATTTT
TRBJ2-1 | TRBD2 | TRBV7-2 | many | CASSKGTSGPAVEQFF | TGTGCCAGCAGCAAAGGGACTAGCGGTCCTGCCGTTGAGCAGTTCTTC
TRBJ2-1 | TRBD1 | TRBV9 | . | CASSPSKQGLSYNEQFF | TGTGCCAGCAGCCCTTCGAAACAGGGGTTATCCTACAATGAGCAGTTCTTC
TRBJ2-2 | TRBD1 | TRBV5-4 | many | CASSSQGLNTGELFF | TGTGCCAGCAGCTCACAGGGGCTGAACACCGGGGAGCTGTTTTTT
TRBJ2-7 | . | TRBV7-9 | . | CASSPKNRQDKQYF | TGTGCCAGCAGCCCCAAAAATCGACAGGACAAGCAGTACTTC
TRBJ2-2 | TRBD2 | TRBV20-1 | few | CSARAWTSGITGELFF | TGCAGTGCTAGAGCTTGGACTAGCGGGATCACCGGGGAGCTGTTTTTT